Listed below are T cell receptor beta chains from one sample, sequenced in a study of blood T cells in healthy people across ages. MiXCR, applied by TCRdb to the 5' RACE reads, yields one record per CDR3 protein. There are hundreds of thousands of distinct CDR3 sequences in the sample; approximately 24% occur only once, and about 2.9% lies in the top ten. These sequences were also reported in another study, on T cells of mothers and their children.

Sequencing input: blood. These receptors were collected from a boy aged 5 to 17 in good health. CDR3s include the opening cysteine and the closing phenylalanine or tryptophan. The order of the fields is D gene, V gene, J gene, clone size, CDR3 DNA, CDR3 protein. A D gene is named only where the DNA matches it firmly. Clone size is not always given. Where it is, it says once, few, many or a class for expanded clones.

>TRBD2|TRBV7-9|TRBJ2-7|few
TGTGCCAGCAGCCCCGGGGGGACGGCGACCGAGCAGTACTTC
CASSPGGTATEQYF
>.|TRBV4-1|TRBJ2-7|few
TGCGCCAGCAGGTTCTATCCAGGGGAAAGCTACGAGCAGTACTTC
CASRFYPGESYEQYF
>TRBD2|TRBV12-3/TRBV12-4|TRBJ2-5|few
TGTGCCAGCAGTTTTGGGACTAGCGGTGAGACCCAGTACTTC
CASSFGTSGETQYF
>TRBD2|TRBV7-3|TRBJ2-5|few
TGTGCCAGCAGCTTAATGGGGCGGGGGAACCAAGAGACCCAGTACTTC
CASSLMGRGNQETQYF
>.|TRBV28|TRBJ2-7|few
TGTGCCAGCGGGGCGGGAACCTACGAGCAGTACTTC
CASGAGTYEQYF
>TRBD1|TRBV10-3|TRBJ2-7|.
TGTGTCATCAGTGAGTCGGACGGCGACAGGGTGCCCTACGAGCAGTACTTC
CVISESDGDRVPYEQYF
>TRBD1|TRBV20-1|TRBJ2-5|.
TGCAGTGCAAGTAAAGACGACAGGGGAGTTGGGACCCAGTACTTC
CSASKDDRGVGTQYF
>.|TRBV28|TRBJ2-7|.
TGTGCCGATTCACCCAGGGCGTACGAGCAGTACTTC
CADSPRAYEQYF
>.|TRBV3-1|TRBJ2-6|few
TGTGCCAGCAGCCAAGAAGGACGCAGGGGCAGGGTCTCTGGGGCCAACGTCCTGACTTTC
CASSQEGRRGRVSGANVLTF
>.|TRBV28|TRBJ2-7|few
TGTGCCAGCATGGAGGGTCTACCCTCGCCAATAAGCGAGCAGTACTTC
CASMEGLPSPISEQYF
>TRBD2|TRBV20-1|TRBJ2-1|.
TGCAGTGCTAGAGATGGACTAGCGGGAGACCGGGTGGAGTTCTTC
CSARDGLAGDRVEFF
>TRBD1|TRBV20-1|TRBJ2-4|.
TGCAGTGCCCAGGTTGGACAGGTCTACCAAAACATTCAGTACTTC
CSAQVGQVYQNIQYF
>.|TRBV7-2|TRBJ1-3|.
TGTGCCAGCAGCTTACGATCCTCAGTCTCTGGAAACACCATATATTTT
CASSLRSSVSGNTIYF
>.|TRBV20-1|TRBJ2-4|.
TGCAGTGCTACAGATACGGGAGCCAAAAACATTCAGTACTTC
CSATDTGAKNIQYF
>.|TRBV7-2|TRBJ1-5|few
TGTGCCAGCAGCTTAGTCGGGTATAGCAATCAGCCCCAGCATTTT
CASSLVGYSNQPQHF
>.|TRBV7-9|TRBJ2-7|.
TGTGCCAGCAGCTTAGGTACCTTCGAGCAGTACTTC
CASSLGTFEQYF
>.|TRBV9|TRBJ2-6|.
TGTGCCAGCAGCGTATCAGGCCTAGCTGGGGCCAACGTCCTGACTTTC
CASSVSGLAGANVLTF
>TRBD1|TRBV4-1|TRBJ1-3|.
TGCGCCAGCAGTCCGACAGGGGCGGGATACACCATATATTTT
CASSPTGAGYTIYF
>.|TRBV5-1|TRBJ2-7|.
TGCGCCAGCAGCCCTACGGACGGCTTCTACGAGCAGTACTTC
CASSPTDGFYEQYF
>TRBD1|TRBV6-4|TRBJ1-5|few
TGTGCCAGCAGCCGGGACGGACAGGGCCGTCAGCCCCAGCATTTT
CASSRDGQGRQPQHF
>.|TRBV6-2/TRBV6-3|TRBJ2-5|.
TGTGCCAGCAGCCGGGGGTATGGGGGAGAAGAGACCCAGTACTTC
CASSRGYGGEETQYF
>.|TRBV25-1|TRBJ1-2|few
TGTGCCAGCAGCCCGGGCCAAACCCGCGGCTATGGCTACACCTTC
CASSPGQTRGYGYTF
>TRBD1|TRBV6-1|TRBJ2-7|.
TGTGCCAGCAGTCCGAGCTCCGGGACAGCCTCTGACGAGCAGTACTTC
CASSPSSGTASDEQYF
>.|TRBV5-1|TRBJ1-4|.
TGCGCCAGCAGCTTGGAGGCAGCCTCAACTAATGAAAAACTGTTTTTT
CASSLEAASTNEKLFF
>TRBD2|TRBV7-9|TRBJ2-1|.
TGTGCCAGCAGCGGGCAGCGGGGAATCAATGAGCAGTTCTTC
CASSGQRGINEQFF
>.|TRBV29-1|TRBJ1-3|.
TGCAGCGTACAGTCCCTCTCTGGAAACACCATATATTTT
CSVQSLSGNTIYF
>TRBD1|TRBV10-3|TRBJ2-3|many
TGTGCCATCAAGGGGGCGTTCAGCACAGATACGCAGTATTTT
CAIKGAFSTDTQYF
>.|TRBV27|TRBJ2-6|.
TGTGCCAGCACTGCGTACGGGGACTCTGGGGCCAACGTCCTGACTTTC
CASTAYGDSGANVLTF
>.|TRBV18|TRBJ1-4|.
TGTGCCAGCTCACCACAACGACACGGGGATGAAAAACTGTTTTTT
CASSPQRHGDEKLFF
>.|TRBV4-1|TRBJ2-7|.
TGCGCCAGCAGCCAAGAAACAGGATTCTCCTACGAGCAGTACTTC
CASSQETGFSYEQYF
>TRBD2|TRBV3-1|TRBJ2-5|few
TGTGCCAGCAGCCAACAGAGCGGGAGGGCCCAAGAGACCCAGTACTTC
CASSQQSGRAQETQYF
>TRBD2|TRBV6-1|TRBJ2-5|.
TGTGCCAGCAGGGACAGCGGGGGGGCCCAAGAGACCCAGTACTTC
CASRDSGGAQETQYF
>.|TRBV29-1|TRBJ1-1|many
TGCAGCGTTCCGAGTCGGGGGGGGATGAACACTGAAGCTTTCTTT
CSVPSRGGMNTEAFF
>TRBD1|TRBV5-1|TRBJ2-7|few
TGCGCCAGCAGCACAGGACAGGGGGCGATCCACGAGCAGTACTTC
CASSTGQGAIHEQYF
>.|TRBV6-6|TRBJ1-5|few
TGTGCCAGCAGTTACTTTGACACATATAGCAATCAGCCCCAGCATTTT
CASSYFDTYSNQPQHF
>.|TRBV20-1|TRBJ2-1|.
TGCAGTGCTAGAGATCCAGGGGACGCTGAGCAGTTCTTC
CSARDPGDAEQFF
>.|TRBV10-3|TRBJ2-6|few
TGTGCCATCAGGACGGACAGAGCTGGGGCCAACGTCCTGACTTTC
CAIRTDRAGANVLTF
>TRBD2|TRBV14|TRBJ2-3|.
TGTGCCAGCAGCCACCAGAAGTGGGAGCGGGGGGTCACAGATACGCAGTATTTT
CASSHQKWERGVTDTQYF
>TRBD1|TRBV28|TRBJ2-5|.
TGTGCCAGCAGTTTCAGCCACAGGGGGCCCCAGTACTTC
CASSFSHRGPQYF
>.|TRBV5-1|TRBJ1-3|.
TGCGCCAGCAGCTTGGACAACTCTGGAAACACCATATATTTT
CASSLDNSGNTIYF
>.|TRBV2|TRBJ1-1|.
TGTGCCAGCAGTGACAGGCCTATGAACACTGAAGCTTTCTTT
CASSDRPMNTEAFF
>TRBD1|TRBV20-1|TRBJ2-1|few
TGCAGTGCTACCCTCCAGGGACAGGCTTCCTACAATGAGCAGTTCTTC
CSATLQGQASYNEQFF
>.|TRBV20-1|TRBJ1-5|few
TGCAGTGCTCGCCGGGACACCGACAATCAGCCCCAGCATTTT
CSARRDTDNQPQHF
>.|TRBV20-1|TRBJ1-1|.
TGCAGTGCTAGAGGGGTTGAAGCTTTCTTT
CSARGVEAFF
>TRBD2|TRBV6-5|TRBJ2-3|.
TGTGCCAGCAGAAGAGTAGCGGGGCGGGGAGATACGCAGTATTTT
CASRRVAGRGDTQYF
>TRBD1|TRBV12-3/TRBV12-4|TRBJ2-1|few
TGTGCCAGCAGTGCGACAGGGCCTCCTGGGGTGCAGTTCTTC
CASSATGPPGVQFF
>.|TRBV20-1|TRBJ2-3|.
TGCAGTGCCGGACTGAACGGAGCAGATACGCAGTATTTT
CSAGLNGADTQYF
>.|TRBV12-3/TRBV12-4|TRBJ2-4|few
TGTGCCAGCAGCAGAACAGGGGTGGGAGGAAACATTCAGTACTTC
CASSRTGVGGNIQYF
>.|TRBV28|TRBJ1-6|.
TGTGCCAGCAGTTTACGGTTCCGGACTCAGAATTCACCCCTCCACTTT
CASSLRFRTQNSPLHF
>.|TRBV5-4|TRBJ2-5|.
TGTGCCAGCAGCGTCTCGGGGCAGGGGACCCAGTACTTC
CASSVSGQGTQYF
>.|TRBV11-2|TRBJ2-1|.
TGTGCCAGCAGCTTAGTTGGGTCACCTACCTACAATGAGCAGTTCTTC
CASSLVGSPTYNEQFF